These T cell receptor beta chains were read from a single sample in a study of blood T cell repertoires in COVID-19. Assay: immunoSEQ multiplex PCR; the TCRdb copy retains only in-frame clones and omits some. The sample lists more than 200,000 clones; 70% to 90% were seen once. Sequenced: peripheral blood. The receptors were sampled from a man aged 25-45 years with active or convalescent COVID-19. Each CDR3 is given with its conserved first and last residue. D genes are given only for firm matches. Rows give clone size only sometimes, using once, few, many, or a class for an expanded clone.

>TRBD1|-|TRBJ2-1|TRBV27
CASSGTGKGYNEQFF
TGTGCCAGCAGTGGGACAGGGAAGGGGTACAATGAGCAGTTCTTC
>-|-|TRBJ2-3|TRBV5-6
CASSFQGAADTQYF
TGTGCCAGCAGCTTCCAAGGGGCGGCAGATACGCAGTATTTT
>-|once|TRBJ1-2|TRBV7-2
CASDSNGYTF
TGTGCCAGCGACTCAAATGGCTACACCTTC
>TRBD1|few|TRBJ2-3|TRBV2
CASGQGSTDTQYF
TGTGCCAGCGGACAGGGAAGCACAGATACGCAGTATTTT
>TRBD1|-|TRBJ1-2|TRBV5-1
CASNGDRDYGYTF
TGCGCCAGCAACGGGGACAGGGACTATGGCTACACCTTC
>TRBD1|-|TRBJ1-2|TRBV5-1
CASSLGTGGYGYTF
TGCGCCAGCAGCCTGGGGACAGGGGGATATGGCTACACCTTC
>-|-|TRBJ1-1|TRBV25-1
CASSPDLGSEAFF
TGTGCCAGCAGTCCCGACCTAGGCAGTGAAGCTTTCTTT
>TRBD2|-|TRBJ2-1|TRBV6-5
CASSRTSGYNEQFF
TGTGCCAGCAGTCGGACTAGCGGCTACAATGAGCAGTTCTTC
>TRBD1|-|TRBJ1-4|TRBV6-2/TRBV6-3
CASSRQGPGEKLFF
TGTGCCAGCAGTCGACAGGGCCCGGGTGAAAAACTGTTTTTT
>TRBD1|once|TRBJ1-2|TRBV4-1
CASSHNLLQGALGYTF
TGCGCCAGCAGCCATAACCTACTACAGGGGGCGCTTGGCTACACCTTC
>TRBD1|-|TRBJ1-5|TRBV5-5
CASSPGTVTGGQPQHF
TGTGCCAGCAGCCCCGGGACAGTTACTGGGGGTCAGCCCCAGCATTTT
>TRBD1|-|TRBJ1-1|TRBV5-8
CASSGTGLNTEAFF
TGTGCCAGCAGCGGGACAGGGCTGAACACTGAAGCTTTCTTT
>TRBD1|-|TRBJ1-5|TRBV5-1
CASSLEGASNQPQHF
TGCGCCAGCAGCTTGGAGGGGGCGAGCAATCAGCCCCAGCATTTT
>TRBD2|-|TRBJ2-1|TRBV19
CASSRGGFDEQFF
TGTGCCAGTAGCCGCGGGGGATTTGATGAGCAGTTCTTC
>-|-|TRBJ1-3|TRBV12-3/TRBV12-4
CASSSTSGNTIYF
TGTGCCAGCAGTTCGACTTCTGGAAACACCATATATTTT
>-|-|TRBJ2-3|TRBV7-6
CASSDTGMGTDTQYF
TGTGCCAGCAGCGACACAGGGATGGGGACAGATACGCAGTATTTT
>-|-|TRBJ2-2|TRBV19
CASRVGRGAGELFF
TGTGCCAGTAGGGTGGGGAGGGGGGCCGGGGAGCTGTTTTTT
>-|-|TRBJ1-2|TRBV2
CASSLRGDGSGGYTF
TGTGCCAGCAGTCTACGGGGGGACGGCTCGGGTGGCTACACCTTC
>-|-|TRBJ2-7|TRBV2
CASSEGRGGYEQYF
TGTGCCAGCAGTGAAGGCAGGGGCGGTTACGAGCAGTACTTC
>TRBD1|-|TRBJ2-1|TRBV5-4
CASSPQLDRVLDNEQFF
TGTGCCAGCAGCCCGCAATTGGACAGGGTACTGGACAATGAGCAGTTCTTC
>-|-|TRBJ1-2|TRBV5-6
CASSRTVNENYGYTF
TGTGCCAGCAGCAGGACAGTAAATGAAAACTATGGCTACACCTTC
>TRBD1|few|TRBJ2-2|TRBV6-6
CASSQDRGVSPGELFF
TGTGCCAGCAGTCAAGACAGGGGCGTCTCCCCCGGGGAGCTGTTTTTT
>-|-|TRBJ2-7|TRBV7-8
CASSKGWKGLFRREQYF
TGTGCCAGCAGCAAAGGTTGGAAGGGGCTGTTTCGGCGCGAGCAGTACTTC
>-|-|TRBJ1-2|TRBV29-1
CSVEGQSASTF
TGCAGCGTTGAAGGACAGTCAGCTTCTACCTTC
>TRBD2|-|TRBJ2-3|TRBV4-3
CASSQASSGGANTQYF
TGCGCCAGCAGCCAAGCGTCTAGCGGGGGGGCAAATACGCAGTATTTT
>-|-|TRBJ2-3|TRBV6-4
CASSPGLAWARDTQYF
TGTGCCAGCAGTCCTGGGCTGGCGTGGGCCAGAGATACGCAGTATTTT
>TRBD1|medium-sized|TRBJ2-7|TRBV10-3
CAISSREGQGDHEQYF
TGTGCCATCAGTTCTAGGGAGGGACAGGGGGACCACGAGCAGTACTTC
>TRBD1|-|TRBJ1-1|TRBV19
CASSIPQGAGSTEAFF
TGTGCCAGTAGTATTCCCCAGGGGGCAGGTAGCACTGAAGCTTTCTTT
>-|once|TRBJ2-1|TRBV7-7
CASSLSVNNEQFF
TGTGCCAGCAGCTTATCCGTTAACAATGAGCAGTTCTTC
>TRBD1|-|TRBJ1-6|TRBV6-5
CASTRVGTGNVPLHF
TGTGCCAGCACTCGAGTCGGGACAGGGAATGTACCCCTCCACTTT
>TRBD1|-|TRBJ1-5|TRBV6-1
CASSEVSQGAQPQHF
TGTGCCAGCAGTGAAGTGTCCCAGGGGGCTCAGCCCCAGCATTTT
>TRBD1|-|TRBJ1-5|TRBV11-2
CASSGQGAGQPQHF
TGTGCCAGCAGCGGACAGGGAGCGGGGCAGCCCCAGCATTTT
>TRBD1|-|TRBJ1-5|TRBV2
CASRGTGGSNQPQHF
TGTGCCAGCAGGGGGACAGGGGGTAGCAATCAGCCCCAGCATTTT
>TRBD2|-|TRBJ2-1|TRBV2
CASSMTSGGYNEQFF
TGTGCCAGTTCGATGACTAGCGGGGGTTACAATGAGCAGTTCTTC
>TRBD2|-|TRBJ2-7|TRBV5-4
CASSLGLAGNYEQYF
TGTGCCAGCAGCTTGGGTTTAGCGGGGAACTACGAGCAGTACTTC
>TRBD2|-|TRBJ2-7|TRBV4-3
CASSQRPSGDYEQYF
TGCGCCAGCAGCCAAAGGCCTAGCGGGGACTACGAGCAGTACTTC
>-|-|TRBJ1-4|TRBV2
CASRVSNEKLFF
TGTGCCAGCAGAGTTAGTAATGAAAAACTGTTTTTT
>-|-|TRBJ1-1|TRBV7-3
CASSLNYGDEAFF
TGTGCCAGCAGCTTAAATTATGGAGATGAAGCTTTCTTT
>-|-|TRBJ1-4|TRBV27
CASSPWGGTNEKLFF
TGTGCCAGCAGTCCCTGGGGGGGAACTAATGAAAAACTGTTTTTT
>TRBD1|-|TRBJ2-1|TRBV30
CAWDRGPLNEQFF
TGTGCCTGGGACAGGGGTCCGTTGAATGAGCAGTTCTTC
>-|once|TRBJ2-7|TRBV7-8
CASSLTTGREQYF
TGTGCCAGCAGCTTAACTACAGGCCGCGAGCAGTACTTC
>-|-|TRBJ1-2|TRBV10-3
CASSGGGDGYGYTF
TGTGCCAGCAGTGGGGGCGGTGATGGGTATGGCTACACCTTC
>TRBD1|-|TRBJ1-2|TRBV15
CATSSEGQGFNYGYTF
TGTGCCACCAGCAGTGAAGGACAGGGGTTTAACTATGGCTACACCTTC
>TRBD1|-|TRBJ1-2|TRBV18
CASSPVGQGTNGYTF
TGTGCCAGCTCACCCGTGGGACAGGGGACTAATGGCTACACCTTC
>-|few|TRBJ2-1|TRBV5-1
CASSLPNTTGFTYNEQFF
TGCGCCAGCAGCTTGCCCAACACCACAGGGTTCACCTACAATGAGCAGTTCTTC